These T cell receptor beta chains were read from a single sample in a study of blood T cell repertoires in COVID-19. Assay used: immunoSEQ multiplex PCR; TCRdb lists only in-frame clones, some missing. The sample comprises approximately 170,000 clones, approximately 86% of which are singletons, and about 1.2% rests with the top ten. Sequenced input: peripheral blood. These receptor sequences come from a man aged 60 to 69 who had recovered from COVID-19. Each CDR3 is given with its conserved first and last residue. D genes are given only for firm matches.

d_call cdr3_length j_call v_call cdr3_aa
TRBD1 13 TRBJ1-6 TRBV12-3/TRBV12-4 CATQTGNNSPLHF
TRBD1 15 TRBJ2-4 TRBV4-1 CASSQGSTGINIQYF
. 15 TRBJ1-4 TRBV9 CASSDSSGTNEKLFF
TRBD1 13 TRBJ1-4 TRBV18 CASSPGQNEKLFF
. 13 TRBJ1-6 TRBV12-3/TRBV12-4 CASSLQGNSPLHF
. 15 TRBJ1-5 TRBV6-5 CASSLDSASNQPQHF
TRBD1 15 TRBJ2-3 TRBV5-1 CASRVNRGPTDTQYF
. 11 TRBJ2-5 TRBV12-3/TRBV12-4 CASSKTRTQYF
TRBD1 14 TRBJ2-7 TRBV5-5 CASSPTGLGYEQYF
. 15 TRBJ2-7 TRBV11-2 CASSLGGGGAYEQYF
. 14 TRBJ1-1 TRBV5-1 CASKPGGDNTEAFF